This T cell receptor (delta chain) derives from a study of gamma-delta T cells after stem cell transplantation. This clone was observed a few times. The protein recorded in TCRdb matches a much larger clone and deviates from this DNA's translation at residue 10, suggesting a read error; the protein here is obtained by translating the DNA. V lost 2 bases and J lost 5; bases outside the gene matches: 5. Germline CDR1 and CDR2: TSWWSYY and QGS. This CDR3 has 14 residues. TCRdb reprocessed the RT-PCR reads using CATT. The sample shows under 2,000 delta-chain clones, approximately 16% of them seen only once.

This sequence was found in a human donor. It is not recorded whose cells these are; they may come from a transplant donor. The chain couples TRDV1 to TRDJ1; 7 bases are shared with TRDD3. Sequencing used gamma-delta T cells. CDR3 region: CALGEGVGGDKLIF. The CDR3 nucleotides are TGTGCTCTTGGGGAAGGCGTTGGGGGAGATAAACTCATCTTT.